Shown below are 16 T cell receptor beta chains from a single sample sequenced in a study of blood T cells in healthy people across ages. Together with a sample-barcoded 5' primer, a J-beta primer mix was included in a second PCR lasting about 7 to 11 cycles. TCRdb re-called the 5' RACE reads through MiXCR, storing one row per CDR3 protein. The data contain approximately 780,000 distinct CDR3 sequences, 25% to 30% of them singletons. These records were also assigned to another study, of T cells of mothers and their children.

The sequenced sample consisted of blood. The origin of the receptors is a boy younger than 18 in good health.

This clonotype has only a few counts. Compared with germline, one end of the junction differs, possibly owing to a read error. The chain joins TRBV3-1 to TRBJ2-3; the D gene could be TRBD1 or TRBD2 (5 bases each). Germline V gene sequence: CDR1 LGHDT, CDR2 YNNKEL (reference sequence). The CDR3 is 14 residues long. CDR3 DNA sequence: TGTGCCAGCAGCCAAGGGGACCTCGTGGCGACCCAGTACTTT. Its translation is CASSQGDLVATQYF.

This clonotype has a handful of counts. The CDR3 here is CASSLRGDNEKLFF. The DNA for the CDR3 is TGTGCCAGCAGTCTCCGGGGGGATAATGAAAAACTGTTTTTT. The chain has TRBV2 and TRBJ1-4; D may be TRBD1 (5 bases). Germline V gene lookup returns CDR1 SNHLY and CDR2 FYNNEI. The CDR3 loop spans 14 amino acids. V gave up 5 bases and J gave up 4 bases, with 11 bases separating them.

This clonotype came up a few times. The gene calls are TRBV5-1 and TRBJ2-2, with 10 bases aligning to TRBD1. After removal of 0 bases from V and 0 bases from J, the junction contained 11 bases not matched to a gene. CDR3 length: 20 amino acids. Germline V gene data show CDR1 as SGHRS and CDR2 as YFSETQ. The DNA of the CDR3 is TGCGCCAGCAGCTTGGTTTCCGAGACAGGGGGCCGACCGAACACCGGGGAGCTGTTTTTT. This translates into CASSLVSETGGRPNTGELFF.

The table lists this clonotype with a few counts. One end of the junction is discordant with germline, which a read error may explain. The chain links TRBV7-9 to TRBJ2-5, with unresolved D. CDR1 and CDR2 (germline): SEHNR, FQNEAQ (reference sequence). The CDR3 has 15 amino acids. The CDR3 reads CASSSRRTAQETQYF. The CDR3 DNA is TGCGCCAGCAGCTCACGAAGAACAGCGCAAGAGACCCAGTACTTC.

The rearrangement links TRBV20-1 to TRBJ2-3; no firm D call. CDR1 is DFQATT, CDR2 SNEGSKA, per germline (reference sequence). The CDR3 extends over 14 amino acids. V lost 1 base to trimming and J lost 0 bases, with 8 bases between them. The CDR3: CSARGVTSTDTQYF. CDR3 nucleotides: TGCAGTGCTAGAGGGGTTACTAGCACAGATACGCAGTATTTT.

The chain employs TRBV5-1 and TRBJ2-3, with D perhaps matching TRBD1 (7 bases). Germline loops: CDR1 SGHRS, CDR2 YFSETQ. V dropped 4 bases and J dropped 5 bases, with 17 bases sitting between them. The CDR3 spans 15 residues. CDR3 in DNA: TGCGCCAGCAGCAATCAAGGAGGGGGCATAGATACGCAGTATTTT. Translating gives CASSNQGGGIDTQYF.

This clonotype has more than one count but fewer than ten. This rearrangement joins TRBV9 to TRBJ2-4; D gene unclear. Between the trimmed V and J ends, which lost 4 bases and 8 bases, there was a span of 22 bases. This CDR3 has 16 residues. CDR1 and CDR2 from the germline V gene are SGDLS and YYNGEE. CDR3 in amino acids: CASSPPELGRGHIQYF. The CDR3 DNA reads as TGTGCCAGCAGCCCCCCCGAGTTAGGACGCGGACACATTCAGTACTTC. Using reference TRBV9 and TRBJ2-4 for the parts outside the CDR3, the full variable domain is DSGVTQTPKHLITATGQRVTLRCSPRSGDLSVYWYQQSLDQGLQFLIQYYNGEERAKGNILERFSAQQFPDLHSELNLSSLELGDSALYFCASSPPELGRGHIQYFGAGTRLSVL.

The CDR3 DNA follows: TGTGCCAGCACCAAGTGGGCTAGCGGGGAAGAGGAGACCCAGTACTTC. Amino acid sequence: CASTKWASGEEETQYF. The chain combines TRBV3-1 with TRBJ2-5, with 9 bases matching TRBD2. Germline trimming cut 7 bases from V and 5 bases from J; bases unmatched to any gene: 14. CDR1 and CDR2 (germline): LGHDT, YNNKEL (reference sequence). The CDR3 is made up of 16 amino acids.

A few counts support this clonotype. Relative to the germline gene, one junction end is altered; a read error may explain this. The chain is built from TRBV4-1 and TRBJ1-4; no clear D. Germline V gene sequence: CDR1 MGHRA, CDR2 YSYEKL. This CDR3 is built from 10 residues. This CDR3 is CASSQNRMVF. The CDR3 nucleotides are TGCGCCAGCAGCCAAAATAGGATGGTTTTT.

The table lists this clonotype with a few counts. The chain couples TRBV3-1 to TRBJ2-3; 7 bases are shared with TRBD2. The ends lost 1 base at V and 9 bases at J; junction bases unmatched: 7. Germline V gene data show CDR1 as LGHDT and CDR2 as YNNKEL (reference sequence). CDR3 length: 14 residues. The CDR3 spells CASSQGQLASTQYF. The DNA for the CDR3 is TGTGCCAGCAGCCAAGGCCAACTAGCGAGCACGCAGTATTTT.

This clonotype turned up a few times. The J gene is TRBJ2-1, the V gene TRBV7-3, with TRBD2 matching 12 bases. V lost 8 bases to trimming and J lost 8 bases; unmatched junction nucleotides: 16. The CDR3 spans 17 residues. Per the germline V gene, CDR1 is SGHTA and CDR2 is FQGTGA. CDR3 sequence (DNA): TGTGCCAGCGGCCCTAGACTAGCGGGGGCCCCTATGTATGAGCAGTTCTTC. Translated: CASGPRLAGAPMYEQFF.

The J gene is TRBJ2-3, the V gene TRBV20-1; D is unclear. V lost 3 bases to trimming and J lost 2 bases, with 3 bases between them. CDR1 DFQATT and CDR2 SNEGSKA come from the germline V gene (reference sequence). The CDR3 runs 11 residues. CDR3 in DNA: TGCAGTGCTAGGTTCACAGATACGCAGTATTTT. It codes for CSARFTDTQYF.

The chain recombines TRBV29-1 with TRBJ1-1, with 9 bases aligning to TRBD1. The CDR3 sequence is 16 residues long. The trim removed 6 bases at V and 4 bases at J, leaving 15 bases unmatched. The germline V gene has CDR1 SQVTM and CDR2 ANQGSEA. The CDR3 is CSVNRDRDVYGTEAFF. For the CDR3, the DNA is TGCAGCGTGAACCGGGACAGGGACGTTTATGGCACTGAAGCTTTCTTT.

This clonotype was counted a few times. V and J are TRBV20-1 and TRBJ1-5; tentatively, D is TRBD1 (5 bases). This CDR3 region has 12 residues. V was shortened by 3 bases and J by 4 bases, with 7 bases between the two germline ends. CDR1 and CDR2 from the germline V gene are DFQATT and SNEGSKA (reference sequence). CDR3 bases: TGCAGTGCTAGCTCAGGGAATCAGCCCCAGCATTTT. Translated, it gives CSASSGNQPQHF.

The chain combines TRBV2 with TRBJ1-5; 7 bases fit TRBD1. Looked up from germline, CDR1 is SNHLY and CDR2 is FYNNEI. The CDR3 length is 14 residues. J lost 6 bases, V lost 4 bases, and 6 bases had no gene match. In DNA, the CDR3 is TGTGCCAGCAGTGGACAGGGTAGGAGTCAGCCCCAGCATTTT. It codes for CASSGQGRSQPQHF. Full variable domain (rest looked up from reference TRBV2 and TRBJ1-5): EPEVTQTPSHQVTQMGQEVILRCVPISNHLYFYWYRQILGQKVEFLVSFYNNEISEKSEIFDDQFSVERPDGSNFTLKIRSTKLEDSAMYFCASSGQGRSQPQHFGDGTRLSIL.

Only a few counts were recorded for this clonotype. This chain connects TRBV29-1 to TRBJ2-2; 12 bases are shared with TRBD2. Germline V lookup: CDR1 SQVTM, CDR2 ANQGSEA. The length of the CDR3 is 14 residues. Losses at the gene ends were 7 bases for V and 6 bases for J; bases not matched to a gene: 6. The CDR3 DNA follows: TGCAGCGCTCGACTAGCGGGGGACTCCGGGGAGCTGTTTTTT. This sequence encodes CSARLAGDSGELFF.